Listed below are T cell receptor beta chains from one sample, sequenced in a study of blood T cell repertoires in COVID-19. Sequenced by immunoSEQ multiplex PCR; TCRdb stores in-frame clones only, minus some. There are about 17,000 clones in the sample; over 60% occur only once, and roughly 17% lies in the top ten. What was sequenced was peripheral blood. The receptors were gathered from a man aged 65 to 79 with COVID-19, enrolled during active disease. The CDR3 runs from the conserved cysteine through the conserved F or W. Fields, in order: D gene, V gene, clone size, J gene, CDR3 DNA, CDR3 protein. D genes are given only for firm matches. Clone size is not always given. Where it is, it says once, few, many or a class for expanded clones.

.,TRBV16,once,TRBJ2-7,TGTGCCAGCAGCCGACGAGAGGGGGTGAACGAGCAGTACTTC,CASSRREGVNEQYF
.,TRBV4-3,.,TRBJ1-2,TGCGCCAGCAGCCAAGATAGGAGTGGCCCTTACTATGGCTACACCTTC,CASSQDRSGPYYGYTF
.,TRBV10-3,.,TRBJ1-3,TGTGCCATCAGTGAGCCTAAAAGTCCGGGGGTTGGAAACACCATATATTTT,CAISEPKSPGVGNTIYF
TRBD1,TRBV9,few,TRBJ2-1,TGTGCCAGCAGCGTAGCTCTCAGGACAGGGCTACAACAGCAGTTCTTC,CASSVALRTGLQQQFF
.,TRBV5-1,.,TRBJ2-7,TGCGCCAGCAGTAGGCAGGGAGGATTGGGAAACGAGCAGTACTTC,CASSRQGGLGNEQYF
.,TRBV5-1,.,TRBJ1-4,TGCGCCAGCAGCCGGGGAGGCGGGGATGAAAAACTGTTTTTT,CASSRGGGDEKLFF
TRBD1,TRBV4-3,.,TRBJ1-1,TGCGCCAGCAGCCACAACCCTAGGGACAGGGTTTACACTGAAGCTTTCTTT,CASSHNPRDRVYTEAFF
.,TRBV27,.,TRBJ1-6,TGTGCCAGCAGACAGGTCCTTAATTCACCCCTCCACTTT,CASRQVLNSPLHF
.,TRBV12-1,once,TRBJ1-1,TGTGCCAGCAGCTTCCTGAAAACGACAGACAAGAACACTGAAGCTTTCTTT,CASSFLKTTDKNTEAFF
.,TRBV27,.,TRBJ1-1,TGTGCCAGCAGAGAACAGGGCTTCGACCGCACTGAAGCTTTCTTT,CASREQGFDRTEAFF
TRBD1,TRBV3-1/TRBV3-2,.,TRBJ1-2,TGTGCCAGCAGCAACAGGGGCCCCTATGGCTACACCTTC,CASSNRGPYGYTF
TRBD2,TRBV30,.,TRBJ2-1,TGTGCCTACAAAGGGGCAGGGACTAGCGGGAGGGCTGAGCAGTTCTTC,CAYKGAGTSGRAEQFF
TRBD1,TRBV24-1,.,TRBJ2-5,TGTGCCACCAGTGAGGACAGGGGCCAAGAGACCCAGTACTTC,CATSEDRGQETQYF
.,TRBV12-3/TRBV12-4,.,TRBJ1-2,TGTGCCAGCAGTCTACACGGGGGTTGGTACACCTTC,CASSLHGGWYTF
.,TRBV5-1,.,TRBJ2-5,TGCGCCAGCAGCTTGGGAGTTGCGGGGCAAGGGGAGACCCAGTACTTC,CASSLGVAGQGETQYF
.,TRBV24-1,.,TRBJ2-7,TGTGCCACCAGTGAAAGGGGCAACTCCTACGAGCAGTACTTC,CATSERGNSYEQYF
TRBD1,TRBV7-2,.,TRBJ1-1,TGTGCCAGCAGCCGCGACAGGGTGAACACTGAAGCTTTCTTT,CASSRDRVNTEAFF
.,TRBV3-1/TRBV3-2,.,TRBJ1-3,TGTGCCAGCAGACTAGGAAACACCATATATTTT,CASRLGNTIYF
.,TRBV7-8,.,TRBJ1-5,TGTGCCAGCAGCTTAGAGGCGGGGAACAATCAGCCCCAGCATTTT,CASSLEAGNNQPQHF
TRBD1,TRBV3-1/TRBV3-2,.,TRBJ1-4,TGTGCCAGCAGCCCTTTGGACAGGCAAACTGAAAAACTGTTTTTT,CASSPLDRQTEKLFF
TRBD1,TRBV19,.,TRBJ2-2,TGTGCCCTCCAGGGGGCAACGGAGACCGGGGAGCTGTTTTTT,CALQGATETGELFF
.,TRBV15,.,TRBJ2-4,TGTGCCACCAGCCGCGGGGAGTGGATTCAGTACTTC,CATSRGEWIQYF
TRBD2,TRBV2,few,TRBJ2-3,TGTGCCAGCAGTGACCGGGGACTAGCGGGGGGGCACATAGATACGCAGTATTTT,CASSDRGLAGGHIDTQYF
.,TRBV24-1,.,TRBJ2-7,TGTGCCACCAGTGATTCACAGGGAATGGCCTTCGAGCAGTACTTC,CATSDSQGMAFEQYF
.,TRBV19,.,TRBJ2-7,TGTGCCACCCAGAAACCGGGACACTCCTACGAGCAGTACTTC,CATQKPGHSYEQYF
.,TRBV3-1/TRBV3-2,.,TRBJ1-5,TGTGCCAGCAGCCAGTCACAGGGAAGCAATCAGCCCCAGCATTTT,CASSQSQGSNQPQHF
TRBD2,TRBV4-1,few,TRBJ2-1,TGCGCCAGCAGCCAAGGGTCCAGGGGACTAGCGGGGCTAAATGAGCAGTTCTTC,CASSQGSRGLAGLNEQFF
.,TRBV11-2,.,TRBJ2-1,TGTGCCAGCAGCTTAGACCGCTACAATGAGCAGTTCTTC,CASSLDRYNEQFF
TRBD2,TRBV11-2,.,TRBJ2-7,TGTGCCAGCAGCTTAGATCCCGGGAGGGGGTACGAGCAGTACTTC,CASSLDPGRGYEQYF
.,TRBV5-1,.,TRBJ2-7,TGCGCCAGTACAAATAGACTCCTCTCCTACGAGCAGTACTTC,CASTNRLLSYEQYF
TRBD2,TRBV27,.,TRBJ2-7,TGTGCCAGCAGTACCTACCCGGTAGCGGGGAGCTCCTACGAGCAGTACTTC,CASSTYPVAGSSYEQYF
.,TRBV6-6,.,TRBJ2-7,TGTGCCAGCAGTCAGGGGTGGACAATCTACGAGCAGTACTTC,CASSQGWTIYEQYF
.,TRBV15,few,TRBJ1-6,TGTGCCACCAGCAGAGATCAAGGGGCTAATTCACCCCTCCACTTT,CATSRDQGANSPLHF
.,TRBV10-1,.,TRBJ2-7,TGCGCCAGCAGTGAGTACGGGTCACACACCTCCTACGAGCAGTACTTC,CASSEYGSHTSYEQYF
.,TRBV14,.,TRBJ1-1,TGTGCCAGCAGCCTTCAGGAGAACACTGAAGCTTTCTTT,CASSLQENTEAFF
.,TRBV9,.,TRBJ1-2,TGTGCCAGCAGCCCGCGCTCGGGGGGGAGCCCCTATGGCTACACCTTC,CASSPRSGGSPYGYTF
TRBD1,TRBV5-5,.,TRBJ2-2,TGTGCCAGCAGCTTTACAGGGGGCTCCGGGGAGCTGTTTTTT,CASSFTGGSGELFF
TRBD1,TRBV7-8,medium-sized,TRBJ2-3,TGTGCCAGCAGCCTGAGACAGGGTCTAGCAGATACGCAGTATTTT,CASSLRQGLADTQYF
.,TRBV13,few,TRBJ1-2,TGTGCCAGCACCTCCCTCGGGGGGGCCTATGGCTACACCTTC,CASTSLGGAYGYTF
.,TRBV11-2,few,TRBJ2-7,TGTGCCAGCAGCTTTGGGTCCGCGGGGAGGTACGAGCAGTACTTC,CASSFGSAGRYEQYF
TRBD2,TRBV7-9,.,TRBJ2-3,TGTGCCAGCAGCAGGACTAGCGCCCGCACAGATACGCAGTATTTT,CASSRTSARTDTQYF
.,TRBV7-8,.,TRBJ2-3,TGTGCCAGCAGCGGGCGGGCCATTGATACGCAGTATTTT,CASSGRAIDTQYF
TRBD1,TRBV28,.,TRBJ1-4,TGTGCCAGCAGTTTAAGACAGGGGCAAAAACTGTTTTTT,CASSLRQGQKLFF
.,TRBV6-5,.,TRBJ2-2,TGTGCCAGCAGTTATAAGGGGGTGGGGACCGGGGAGCTGTTTTTT,CASSYKGVGTGELFF
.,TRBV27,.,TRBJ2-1,TGTGCCAGCAGTTTATCTGCGGGGTGGCACAATGAGCAGTTCTTC,CASSLSAGWHNEQFF
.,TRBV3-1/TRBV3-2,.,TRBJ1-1,TGTGCCAGCAGCCTTCGGAGGAACACTGAAGCTTTCTTT,CASSLRRNTEAFF